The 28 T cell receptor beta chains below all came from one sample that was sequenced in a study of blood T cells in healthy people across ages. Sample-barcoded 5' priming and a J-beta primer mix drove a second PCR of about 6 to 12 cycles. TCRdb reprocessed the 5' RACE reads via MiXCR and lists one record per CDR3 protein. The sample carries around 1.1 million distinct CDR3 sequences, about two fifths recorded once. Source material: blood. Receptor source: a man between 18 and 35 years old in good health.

CDR3 sequence: CASSLGPRGLSNEQFF. DNA of the CDR3: TGTGCCAGCAGCTTAGGGCCACGGGGGCTTTCCAATGAGCAGTTCTTC. The chain joins TRBV7-2 to TRBJ2-1, with D possibly called TRBD1 or TRBD2 (6 bases each). The CDR3 consists of 16 residues. Looked up from germline, CDR1 is SGHTA and CDR2 is FQGNSA. Between the trimmed V and J ends, which lost 1 base and 6 bases, there was a span of 16 bases.

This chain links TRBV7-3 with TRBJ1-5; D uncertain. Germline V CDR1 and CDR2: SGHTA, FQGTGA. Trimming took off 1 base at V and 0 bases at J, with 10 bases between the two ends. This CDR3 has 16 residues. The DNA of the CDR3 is TGTGCCAGCAGCTTAATGGTCGGAGTTAGCAATCAGCCCCAGCATTTT. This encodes CASSLMVGVSNQPQHF.

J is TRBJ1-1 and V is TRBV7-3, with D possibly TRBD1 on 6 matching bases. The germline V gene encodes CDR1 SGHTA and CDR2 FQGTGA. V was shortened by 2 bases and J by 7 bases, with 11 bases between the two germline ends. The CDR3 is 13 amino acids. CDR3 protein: CASSLRQGIEAFF. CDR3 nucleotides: TGTGCCAGCAGCTTACGTCAGGGGATTGAAGCTTTCTTT.

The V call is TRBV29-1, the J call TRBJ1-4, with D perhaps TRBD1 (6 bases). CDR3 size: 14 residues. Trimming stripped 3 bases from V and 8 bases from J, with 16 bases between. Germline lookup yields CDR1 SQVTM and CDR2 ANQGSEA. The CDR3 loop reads CSVDGYRDGEKLFF. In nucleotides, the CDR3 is TGCAGCGTTGACGGGTACAGGGATGGAGAAAAACTGTTTTTT.

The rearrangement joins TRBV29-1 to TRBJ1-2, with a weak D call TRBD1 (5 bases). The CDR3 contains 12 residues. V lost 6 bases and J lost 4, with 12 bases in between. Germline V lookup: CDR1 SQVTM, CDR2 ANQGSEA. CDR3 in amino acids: CSVPDRSYGYTF. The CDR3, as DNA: TGCAGCGTACCAGACAGAAGCTATGGCTACACCTTC. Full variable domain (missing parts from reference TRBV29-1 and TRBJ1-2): SAVISQKPSRDICQRGTSLTIQCQVDSQVTMMFWYRQQPGQSLTLIATANQGSEATYESGFVIDKFPISRPNLTFSTLTVSNMSPEDSSIYLCSVPDRSYGYTFGSGTRLTVV.

The CDR3 is CASMGGRPEAFF. In DNA, the CDR3 is TGTGCCAGCATGGGGGGCAGACCTGAAGCTTTCTTT. The V call is TRBV12-3 or TRBV12-4, the J call TRBJ1-1, with D possibly being TRBD1 (6 bases). The ends were cut back, 7 bases at V and 6 bases at J, with 12 bases in the middle. The CDR3 extends over 12 amino acids.

DNA of the CDR3: TGTGCCATCAGTGATCGGCGGGGGGGAAACACAGATACGCAGTATTTT. As protein: CAISDRRGGNTDTQYF. This rearrangement joins TRBV10-3 to TRBJ2-3; 9 bases agree with TRBD2. The CDR3 covers 16 residues. CDR1 ENHRY and CDR2 SYGVKD come from the germline V gene. V was clipped by 3 bases and J by 2 bases; unmatched bases: 6.

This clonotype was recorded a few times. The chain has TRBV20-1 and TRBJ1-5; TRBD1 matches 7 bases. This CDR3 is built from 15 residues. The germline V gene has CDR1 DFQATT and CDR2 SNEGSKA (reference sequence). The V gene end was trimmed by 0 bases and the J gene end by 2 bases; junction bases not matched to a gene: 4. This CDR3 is CSARDQGQGNQPQHF. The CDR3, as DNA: TGCAGTGCTAGAGACCAAGGACAGGGCAATCAGCCCCAGCATTTT.

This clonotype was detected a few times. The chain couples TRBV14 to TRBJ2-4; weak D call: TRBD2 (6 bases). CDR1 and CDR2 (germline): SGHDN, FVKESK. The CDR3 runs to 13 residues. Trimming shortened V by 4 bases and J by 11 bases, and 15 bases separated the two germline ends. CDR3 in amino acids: CASSPTGLGVQYF. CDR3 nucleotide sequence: TGTGCCAGCAGCCCGACGGGACTGGGGGTTCAGTACTTC.

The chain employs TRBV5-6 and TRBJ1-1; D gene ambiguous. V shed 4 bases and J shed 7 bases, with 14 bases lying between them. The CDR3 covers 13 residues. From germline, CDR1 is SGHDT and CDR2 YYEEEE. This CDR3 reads CASSPVSSREAFF. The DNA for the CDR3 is TGTGCCAGCAGCCCCGTGAGTTCTCGTGAAGCTTTCTTT.

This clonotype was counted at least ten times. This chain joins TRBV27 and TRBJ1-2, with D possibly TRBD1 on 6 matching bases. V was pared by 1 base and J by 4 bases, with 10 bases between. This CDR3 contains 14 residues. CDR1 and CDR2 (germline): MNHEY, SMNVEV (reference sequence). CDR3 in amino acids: CASSLYGGSYGYTF. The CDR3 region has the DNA TGTGCCAGCAGTTTATACGGGGGCAGCTATGGCTACACCTTC.

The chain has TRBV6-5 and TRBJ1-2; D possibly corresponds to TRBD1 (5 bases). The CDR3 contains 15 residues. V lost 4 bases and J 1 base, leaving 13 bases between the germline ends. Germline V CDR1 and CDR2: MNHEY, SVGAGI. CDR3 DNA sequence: TGTGCCAGCAGTTGGGACTCGGGAGTTAACTATGGCTACACCTTC. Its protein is CASSWDSGVNYGYTF.

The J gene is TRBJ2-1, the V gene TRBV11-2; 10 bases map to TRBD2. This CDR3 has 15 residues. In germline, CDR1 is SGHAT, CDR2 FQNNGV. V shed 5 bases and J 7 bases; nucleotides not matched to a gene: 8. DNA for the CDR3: TGTGCCAGCAGCCCCTTAGCGGGGGGTAAGAATGAGCAGTTCTTC. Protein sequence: CASSPLAGGKNEQFF.

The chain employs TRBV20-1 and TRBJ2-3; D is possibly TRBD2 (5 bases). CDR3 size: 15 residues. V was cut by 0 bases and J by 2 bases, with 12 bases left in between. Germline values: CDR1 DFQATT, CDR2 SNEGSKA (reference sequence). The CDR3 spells CSAREDLDFTDTQYF. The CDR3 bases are TGCAGTGCTAGAGAAGACCTGGACTTCACAGATACGCAGTATTTT.

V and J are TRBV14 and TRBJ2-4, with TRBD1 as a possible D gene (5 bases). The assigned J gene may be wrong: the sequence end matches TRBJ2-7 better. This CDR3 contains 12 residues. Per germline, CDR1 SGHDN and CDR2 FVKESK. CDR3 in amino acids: CASRGADYEQYF. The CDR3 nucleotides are TGTGCCAGCAGAGGGGCTGACTACGAGCAGTACTTC.

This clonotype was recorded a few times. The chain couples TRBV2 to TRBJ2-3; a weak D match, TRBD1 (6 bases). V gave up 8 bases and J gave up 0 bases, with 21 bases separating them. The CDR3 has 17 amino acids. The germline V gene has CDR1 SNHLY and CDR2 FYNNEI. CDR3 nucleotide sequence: TGTGCCAGCCTGGGGCTCCGGACAGACCCTAGCACAGATACGCAGTATTTT. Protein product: CASLGLRTDPSTDTQYF. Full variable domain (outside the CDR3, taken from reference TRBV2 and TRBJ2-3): EPEVTQTPSHQVTQMGQEVILRCVPISNHLYFYWYRQILGQKVEFLVSFYNNEISEKSEIFDDQFSVERPDGSNFTLKIRSTKLEDSAMYFCASLGLRTDPSTDTQYFGPGTRLTVL.

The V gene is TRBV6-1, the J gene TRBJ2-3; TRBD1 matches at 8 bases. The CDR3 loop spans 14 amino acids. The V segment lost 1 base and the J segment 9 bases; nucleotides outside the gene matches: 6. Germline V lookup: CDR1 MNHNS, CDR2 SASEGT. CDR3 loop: CASSEETGTGTQYF. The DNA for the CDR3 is TGTGCCAGCAGTGAAGAGACAGGGACAGGCACGCAGTATTTT.

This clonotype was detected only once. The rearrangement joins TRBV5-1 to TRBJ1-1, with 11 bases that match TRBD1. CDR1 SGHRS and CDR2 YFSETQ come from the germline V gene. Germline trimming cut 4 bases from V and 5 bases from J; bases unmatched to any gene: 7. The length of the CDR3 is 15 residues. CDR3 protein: CASSGGTGGITEAFF. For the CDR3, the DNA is TGCGCCAGCAGCGGGGGGACAGGGGGTATAACTGAAGCTTTCTTT.

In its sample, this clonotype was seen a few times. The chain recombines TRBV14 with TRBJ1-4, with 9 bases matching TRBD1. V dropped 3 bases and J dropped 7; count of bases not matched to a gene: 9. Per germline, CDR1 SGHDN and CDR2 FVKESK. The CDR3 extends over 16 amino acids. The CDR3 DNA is TGTGCCAGCAGCCAGGGTCCCGGGACAGGGCTTGAAAAACTGTTTTTT. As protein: CASSQGPGTGLEKLFF.

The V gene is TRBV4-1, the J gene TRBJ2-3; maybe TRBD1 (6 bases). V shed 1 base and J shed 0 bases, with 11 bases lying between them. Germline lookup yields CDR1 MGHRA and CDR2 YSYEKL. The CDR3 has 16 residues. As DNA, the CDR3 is TGCGCCAGCAGCCAAGGCCTAGGGGGTAGCACAGATACGCAGTATTTT. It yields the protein CASSQGLGGSTDTQYF.

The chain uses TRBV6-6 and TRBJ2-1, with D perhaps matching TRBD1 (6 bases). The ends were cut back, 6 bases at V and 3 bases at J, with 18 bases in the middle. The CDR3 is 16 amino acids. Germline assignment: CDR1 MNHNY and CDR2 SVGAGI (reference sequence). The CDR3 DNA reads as TGTGCCAGCAGCCCCTCCCCGGGACAAGACTACAATGAGCAGTTCTTC. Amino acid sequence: CASSPSPGQDYNEQFF.

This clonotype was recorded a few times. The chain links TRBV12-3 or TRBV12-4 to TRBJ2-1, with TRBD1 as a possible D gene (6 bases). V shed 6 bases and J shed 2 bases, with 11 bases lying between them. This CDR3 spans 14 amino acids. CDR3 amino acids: CASRNTGPYNEQFF. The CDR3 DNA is TGTGCCAGCAGAAATACAGGGCCCTACAATGAGCAGTTCTTC.

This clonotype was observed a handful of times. The CDR3 region is CASSSDRVWTDTQYF. CDR3 DNA: TGTGCCAGCAGCTCGGACAGGGTATGGACAGATACGCAGTATTTT. The chain is built from TRBV7-9 and TRBJ2-3; 8 bases map to TRBD1. The CDR3 length is 15 residues. CDR1 is SEHNR, CDR2 FQNEAQ, per germline (reference sequence). The junction had 6 bases not matched to a gene; V was cut back by 4 bases and J by 3 bases.

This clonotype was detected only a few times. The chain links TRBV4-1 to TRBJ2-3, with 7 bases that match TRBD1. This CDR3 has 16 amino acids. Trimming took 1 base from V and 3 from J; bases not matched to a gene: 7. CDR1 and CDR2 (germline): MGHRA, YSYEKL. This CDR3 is CASSQGYDRATDTQYF. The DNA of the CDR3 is TGCGCCAGCAGCCAAGGTTACGACAGGGCAACAGATACGCAGTATTTT.

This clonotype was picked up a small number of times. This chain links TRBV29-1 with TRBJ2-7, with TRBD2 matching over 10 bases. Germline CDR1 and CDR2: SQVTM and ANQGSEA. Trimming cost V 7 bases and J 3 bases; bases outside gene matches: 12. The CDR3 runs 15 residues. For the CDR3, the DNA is TGCAGCGCCTTGGGGACTTCTAGCGGGGGCTACGAGCAGTACTTC. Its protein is CSALGTSSGGYEQYF.

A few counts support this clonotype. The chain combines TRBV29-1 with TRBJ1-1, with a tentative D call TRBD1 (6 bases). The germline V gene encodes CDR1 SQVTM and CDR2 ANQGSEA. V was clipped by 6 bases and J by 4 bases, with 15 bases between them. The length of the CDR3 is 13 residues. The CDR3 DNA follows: TGCAGCGTCGGGGGACATATGAGCACTGAAGCTTTCTTT. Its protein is CSVGGHMSTEAFF.

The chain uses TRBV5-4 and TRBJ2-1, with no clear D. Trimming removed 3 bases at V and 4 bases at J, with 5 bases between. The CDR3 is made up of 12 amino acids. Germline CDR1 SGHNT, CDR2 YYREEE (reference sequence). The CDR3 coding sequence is TGTGCCAGCAGCTGGAATTACAATGAGCAGTTCTTC. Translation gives CASSWNYNEQFF.

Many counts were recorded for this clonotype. CDR3 amino acids: CASRARTDTQYF. The CDR3 DNA sequence: TGCGCCAGCAGGGCGAGAACAGATACGCAGTATTTT. V usage is TRBV5-1 and J usage is TRBJ2-3; D remains unclear. The CDR3 is 12 residues long. Per germline, CDR1 SGHRS and CDR2 YFSETQ. V lost 5 bases and J 3 bases, leaving 7 bases between the germline ends.